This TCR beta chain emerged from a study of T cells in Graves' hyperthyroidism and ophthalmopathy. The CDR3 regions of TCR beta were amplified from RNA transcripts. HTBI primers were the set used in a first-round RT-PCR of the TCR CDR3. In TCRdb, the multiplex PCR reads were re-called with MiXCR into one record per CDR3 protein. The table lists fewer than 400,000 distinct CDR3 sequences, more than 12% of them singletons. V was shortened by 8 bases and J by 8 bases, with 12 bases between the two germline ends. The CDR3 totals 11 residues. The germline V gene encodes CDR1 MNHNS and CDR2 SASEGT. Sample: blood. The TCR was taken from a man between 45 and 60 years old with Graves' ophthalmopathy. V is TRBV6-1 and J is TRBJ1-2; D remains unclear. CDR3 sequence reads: CASAIESGYTF. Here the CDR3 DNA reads TGTGCCAGCGCGATCGAATCAGGCTACACCTTC.